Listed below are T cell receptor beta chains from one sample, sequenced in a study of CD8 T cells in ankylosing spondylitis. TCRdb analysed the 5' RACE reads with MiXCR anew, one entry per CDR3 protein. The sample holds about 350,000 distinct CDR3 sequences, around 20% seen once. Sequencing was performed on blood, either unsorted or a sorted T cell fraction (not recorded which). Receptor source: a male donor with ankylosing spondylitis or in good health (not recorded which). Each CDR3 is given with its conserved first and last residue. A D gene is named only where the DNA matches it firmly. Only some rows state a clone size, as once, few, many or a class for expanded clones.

DNA: TGTGCCAGCAGTTTTTATCAGGGAGAGACCCAGTACTTC
CDR3: CASSFYQGETQYF
D: -
V: TRBV28
J: TRBJ2-5
size: few

DNA: TGTGCCAGCTCCAATCCACAGCGGGGGAATAGCGGGGAGCTGTTTTTT
CDR3: CASSNPQRGNSGELFF
D: TRBD2
V: TRBV6-1
J: TRBJ2-2
size: -

DNA: TGCGCCAGCAGCCAAGATTCTGGGACTAGCGGGGTGGAGACCCAGTACTTC
CDR3: CASSQDSGTSGVETQYF
D: TRBD2
V: TRBV4-1
J: TRBJ2-5
size: -

DNA: TGTGCCAGCAGTCTCCTCGGGGGGGGGAACACTGAAGCTTTCTTT
CDR3: CASSLLGGGNTEAFF
D: -
V: TRBV12-3/TRBV12-4
J: TRBJ1-1
size: -

DNA: TGTGCCAGCAGACGAGCACAGGGACCCGAGCAGTACTTC
CDR3: CASRRAQGPEQYF
D: -
V: TRBV7-9
J: TRBJ2-7
size: -

DNA: TGCAGCGCTGTGACAGGGGGAAAAGATACGCAGTATTTT
CDR3: CSAVTGGKDTQYF
D: TRBD1
V: TRBV29-1
J: TRBJ2-3
size: few

DNA: TGCGCCAGCAGCCAAGGAAGCTTTATCCGAGATACGCAGTATTTT
CDR3: CASSQGSFIRDTQYF
D: -
V: TRBV4-1
J: TRBJ2-3
size: -

DNA: TGCGCCAGCAGTGGACCTCCAGAGGCCCAGTACTTC
CDR3: CASSGPPEAQYF
D: -
V: TRBV10-2
J: TRBJ2-5
size: -

DNA: TGTGCCATCAGTGTGGTTAGTGTTAGCGGGGATAGAGATACGCAGTATTTT
CDR3: CAISVVSVSGDRDTQYF
D: TRBD2
V: TRBV10-3
J: TRBJ2-3
size: -

DNA: TGTGCCAGCAGTTTCGGTCGGGGGGGAGGAGATACGCAGTATTTT
CDR3: CASSFGRGGGDTQYF
D: TRBD2
V: TRBV12-3/TRBV12-4
J: TRBJ2-3
size: few

DNA: TGTGCCATCAGTGAGAGGGAAGAGACCCAGTACTTC
CDR3: CAISEREETQYF
D: -
V: TRBV10-3
J: TRBJ2-5
size: -

DNA: TGCGCCAGCAGCCTCTTAGGGGCGGGGGAACAAGAGACCCAGTACTTC
CDR3: CASSLLGAGEQETQYF
D: TRBD2
V: TRBV4-1
J: TRBJ2-5
size: few

DNA: TGTGCCAGCAGCTCTTGGAAACCCGGGACAGACCAGTACCAAGAGACCCAGTACTTC
CDR3: CASSSWKPGTDQYQETQYF
D: TRBD1
V: TRBV7-8
J: TRBJ2-5
size: -

DNA: TGTGCCAGCAGCTTATCGATAACTGTTGGGGCATACGAGCAGTACTTC
CDR3: CASSLSITVGAYEQYF
D: -
V: TRBV7-8
J: TRBJ2-7
size: -

DNA: TGTGCCAGCAGGCCCAGAGGGCTTCTTTACGGTGAGCAGTTCTTC
CDR3: CASRPRGLLYGEQFF
D: -
V: TRBV6-4
J: TRBJ2-1
size: -

DNA: TGCAGCGTTAGGGGACCCCTGGACACCGGGGAGCTGTTTTTT
CDR3: CSVRGPLDTGELFF
D: -
V: TRBV29-1
J: TRBJ2-2
size: many

DNA: TGTGCCAGCAGCCAAGATGTTAGAAGGAGTATTGGCTACGAGCAGTACTTC
CDR3: CASSQDVRRSIGYEQYF
D: -
V: TRBV3-1
J: TRBJ2-7
size: few

DNA: TGTGCCAGCAGTCAAACCGGGACAGGATCCACAGATACGCAGTATTTT
CDR3: CASSQTGTGSTDTQYF
D: TRBD1
V: TRBV12-3/TRBV12-4
J: TRBJ2-3
size: few

DNA: TGTGCCAGCAGCCGGACAGGGGGAAACATTCAGTACTTC
CDR3: CASSRTGGNIQYF
D: TRBD1
V: TRBV9
J: TRBJ2-4
size: -

DNA: TGCGCCAGCAGCTCTTTTCAGCGGATCTCCTACGAGCAGTACTTC
CDR3: CASSSFQRISYEQYF
D: -
V: TRBV5-1
J: TRBJ2-7
size: -

DNA: TGTGCCAGCAGCCCCAGCGTTGCCTATAATTCACCCCTCCACTTT
CDR3: CASSPSVAYNSPLHF
D: -
V: TRBV11-2
J: TRBJ1-6
size: -

DNA: TGCAGTGCTACGTCTAGCGGGGGCTACAATGAGCAGTTCTTC
CDR3: CSATSSGGYNEQFF
D: TRBD2
V: TRBV20-1
J: TRBJ2-1
size: few

DNA: TGTGCCAGCAGTTACGGGGGGGCTGAGCAGTTCTTC
CDR3: CASSYGGAEQFF
D: -
V: TRBV6-5
J: TRBJ2-1
size: -

DNA: TGTGCCAGCAGCGAGAGAGGGGACAGATACAATGAGCAGTTCTTC
CDR3: CASSERGDRYNEQFF
D: TRBD1
V: TRBV9
J: TRBJ2-1
size: -

DNA: TGCGCCAGCAGCCCGGCCGGGACAGGACAGATGAACACTGAAGCTTTCTTT
CDR3: CASSPAGTGQMNTEAFF
D: TRBD1
V: TRBV4-1
J: TRBJ1-1
size: many

DNA: TGCGCCAGCAGCCAAGATAGTCAGGGAAATCCCTACGAGCAGTACTTC
CDR3: CASSQDSQGNPYEQYF
D: -
V: TRBV4-1
J: TRBJ2-7
size: few

DNA: TGTGCCAGCAGCCCCACTCGACTAGCGGGGATAATTTACAATGAGCAGTTCTTC
CDR3: CASSPTRLAGIIYNEQFF
D: TRBD2
V: TRBV11-2
J: TRBJ2-1
size: few

DNA: TGTGCCAGCAGCTTATTAAGGGGGAACTTGGAGACCCAGTACTTC
CDR3: CASSLLRGNLETQYF
D: -
V: TRBV11-2
J: TRBJ2-5
size: -

DNA: TGTGCCAGCAGTTTGGATCAGAACACCGGGGAGCTGTTTTTT
CDR3: CASSLDQNTGELFF
D: -
V: TRBV28
J: TRBJ2-2
size: -

DNA: TGTGCCAGCAGCTTTTACATTGGGGCTAGCTACGAGCAGTACTTC
CDR3: CASSFYIGASYEQYF
D: -
V: TRBV7-2
J: TRBJ2-7
size: few

DNA: TGTGCCAGCTCACCAACAACAACCTCCTACGAGCAGTACTTC
CDR3: CASSPTTTSYEQYF
D: -
V: TRBV18
J: TRBJ2-7
size: few

DNA: TGCAGCGTTGACGGCCGGACTGAGGATACGCAGTATTTT
CDR3: CSVDGRTEDTQYF
D: -
V: TRBV29-1
J: TRBJ2-3
size: few

DNA: TGTGCCAGCAGAGACAGTGGGGCCAACGTCCTGACTTTC
CDR3: CASRDSGANVLTF
D: -
V: TRBV7-9
J: TRBJ2-6
size: many

DNA: TGTGCCACCAGTGATTTGCTTACGCCATCTCTCTACGAGCAGTACTTC
CDR3: CATSDLLTPSLYEQYF
D: -
V: TRBV24-1
J: TRBJ2-7
size: -

DNA: TGTGCCAGCACTCAAAGGGTTTTGGGGGATACGCAGTATTTT
CDR3: CASTQRVLGDTQYF
D: -
V: TRBV28
J: TRBJ2-3
size: few

DNA: TGTGCCAGCAGTCGGGCTAGTACCCCCATTGGAGGCTACACCTTC
CDR3: CASSRASTPIGGYTF
D: -
V: TRBV12-3/TRBV12-4
J: TRBJ1-2
size: -

DNA: TGTGCCAGCAGTTACGCCGGGGCCGAAAGCGAGCAGTACTTC
CDR3: CASSYAGAESEQYF
D: -
V: TRBV12-3/TRBV12-4
J: TRBJ2-7
size: -